This entry is about one TCR beta chain. Its antigen specificity is not known. No base-level quality is on record; no much larger clone is a single base apart. This sample is drawn from a study of T cell repertoires in cytomegalovirus infection (dated 2019 in TCRdb). A note on the overall study: The HLA type of each donor mattered for the analysis, because public TCR beta signatures pointed to carriage of CMV infection along with the matching HLA type.

General findings and caveats noted by the study authors: In both this cohort and an independent cohort of 352 donors, the cumulative frequency of public TCR beta family members distinguished carriers of CMV infection plus the relevant HLA type. The ex vivo response was dominated by HLA-C-restricted CMV-specific TCR beta clonotypes, and the single most frequent clonotype in two of eight donors was supplied by these HLA-C-restricted clonotypes.

TCRdb records Illumina HiSeq 1500 as the sequencer. TCRdb trimmed the raw reads at Q25, called clones with MiXCR and kept productive beta chains. Here each entry gathers all rows of one CDR3 protein and keeps the most common genes and DNA. For this sample there are about 46,000 distinct CDR3 sequences; 20% appear just once. The ten largest make up under 20% of the sample. Spanning cysteine to phenylalanine, the CDR3 consists of 14 amino acids. Only the CDR3 DNA stays, 42 bases, in frame from base 1. V has 4 bases trimmed and J has 8 bases trimmed; junction bases matching no gene number 5. CDR1 KGHSY and CDR2 FQNENV were looked up in the germline V gene.

This TCR was sampled from a human donor in good health (CMV status not recorded). Some clones in this sample may be carry-over from other donors' samples. The receptor chain draws on TRBV16 and TRBJ2-1; 10 bases in the junction line up with TRBD1. Sequencing was performed on PBMCs, sequenced either directly or after in vitro stimulation (not recorded which). The DNA is as follows: TGTGCCAGCAGCCGATGGACAGGGGGGCATGAGCAGTTCTTC. Its protein is CASSRWTGGHEQFF.